The rows below give T cell receptor beta chains drawn from one sample of a study of early T cells in non-severe SARS-CoV-2 infection. TCRdb processed the 5' RACE reads anew with MiXCR; each CDR3 protein has one entry. This sample has tens of thousands of distinct CDR3 sequences, with around 10% found just once. Source: whole blood, taken at baseline. These receptors originate from an adult who was a healthcare worker with PCR-confirmed SARS-CoV-2 infection or an uninfected control (not recorded which). The CDR3 runs from the conserved cysteine through the conserved F or W.

j_gene | v_gene | CDR3aa
TRBJ2-1 | TRBV2 | CASSTDWNYNEQFF
TRBJ1-6 | TRBV19 | CASSVGQGRSPLHF
TRBJ1-5 | TRBV5-5 | CASRRGTGANQPQHF
TRBJ2-5 | TRBV7-7 | CASSADYDAETQYF
TRBJ1-4 | TRBV25-1 | CASSAPIPQGSQIF
TRBJ1-5 | TRBV4-1 | CASSQVGGSDQPQHF
TRBJ2-4 | TRBV5-5 | CASSGAASGGPSQYF
TRBJ1-6 | TRBV12-3/TRBV12-4 | CASRNGADNSPLHF
TRBJ1-1 | TRBV20-1 | CSARGHENTEAFF
TRBJ2-7 | TRBV12-5 | CASGNTYEQYF
TRBJ2-1 | TRBV7-2 | CASSLLVQILAYNEQFF
TRBJ1-2 | TRBV5-8 | CASSFSGVLRGYTF
TRBJ1-1 | TRBV7-2 | CASSTDRVMNTEAFF
TRBJ2-7 | TRBV2 | CASSPSTTYEQYF
TRBJ1-4 | TRBV27 | CASSFANRGPNEKLFF
TRBJ1-4 | TRBV7-2 | CASSRDRGPLFF
TRBJ2-1 | TRBV12-3/TRBV12-4 | CASIPGTSGSGEQFF
TRBJ2-7 | TRBV20-1 | CSASPGAYEQYF
TRBJ2-3 | TRBV7-9 | CASSPRVQGRSTDTQYF
TRBJ2-3 | TRBV20-1 | CSANYRDPDTQYF
TRBJ1-1 | TRBV3-1 | CASSQVVGLNTEAFF
TRBJ2-4 | TRBV29-1 | CSVALRAAKNIQYF
TRBJ2-3 | TRBV30 | CAWRPGVGTDTQYF
TRBJ2-3 | TRBV5-8 | CASSLAVLAGASTDTQYF
TRBJ2-3 | TRBV20-1 | CSGLAGTDTQYF
TRBJ2-5 | TRBV7-9 | CASSTLAGGPLRTQYF
TRBJ2-1 | TRBV6-1 | CASSERGGGPWWF
TRBJ2-6 | TRBV2 | CASVGTGANVLTF
TRBJ2-5 | TRBV7-2 | CASSLNAGTGGETQYF
TRBJ1-5 | TRBV20-1 | CSASRGGVGNQPQHF
TRBJ1-2 | TRBV12-3/TRBV12-4 | CASRRQGPPPFYGYTF
TRBJ2-7 | TRBV5-5 | CASSDSNSPYEQYF
TRBJ1-4 | TRBV18 | CASSPETATNEKLFF
TRBJ2-5 | TRBV6-5 | CASSRQPKETQYF
TRBJ1-2 | TRBV3-1 | CASSQEFKYGYTF
TRBJ2-1 | TRBV7-2 | CASSFGQSSYNEQFF
TRBJ2-7 | TRBV2 | CASMRTSGGGEQYF
TRBJ2-2 | TRBV29-1 | CSVGGFGTGELFF
TRBJ2-5 | TRBV10-3 | CAISPGQEETQYF
TRBJ1-2 | TRBV5-1 | CASSFFSGGAGYTF
TRBJ1-1 | TRBV7-9 | CASTPDIPGAEAFF
TRBJ2-2 | TRBV5-1 | CASSLEGGATGELFF
TRBJ2-7 | TRBV4-3 | CASSQGTGTFSYEQYF
TRBJ2-4 | TRBV7-9 | CASSPWDPDIQYF
TRBJ2-3 | TRBV11-2 | CASSLGVSTDTQYF
TRBJ1-3 | TRBV10-3 | CAIIGQPNGNTIYF
TRBJ2-1 | TRBV29-1 | CSVLELYNEQFF
TRBJ2-3 | TRBV7-9 | CASSLVRQGGHTDTQYF
TRBJ2-4 | TRBV11-2 | CASSLAWTDSIHF
TRBJ2-7 | TRBV6-2/TRBV6-3 | CASRPQGIRSYEQYF